In its sample, the clone carrying this T cell receptor (beta chain) was seen a few times. This specimen belongs to a study of CD8 T cells in Susac syndrome. The authors reverse transcribed about 0.45 to 1 ug RNA with random hexamers. The TCR beta CDR3 was amplified by immunoSEQ multiplex PCR across 54 Vbeta, 13 Jbeta. TCRdb passed the immunoSEQ multiplex PCR reads through MiXCR, listing each CDR3 protein once. This table holds 350,000 to 550,000 distinct CDR3 sequences, 75% to 90% found once. The germline V gene has CDR1 MNHNS and CDR2 SASEGT. The CDR3 loop spans 12 amino acids. Trimming cost V 8 bases and J 5 bases, with 13 bases left between them. Sequencing targeted TCR beta in T cells from blood (CD8+ and CD4+). TEMRA cells were FACS-enriched, with CD8+ and CD4+ T cells isolated negatively.

The TCR sequence derives from a human donor with multiple sclerosis. The V gene is TRBV6-1, the J gene TRBJ2-7, with D perhaps TRBD2 (5 bases). The sample comprised CD8+ T cells from PBMCs. The DNA for the CDR3 is TGTGCCAGCGAAGGACTCGGGAACGAGCAGTACTTC. Protein: CASEGLGNEQYF.